The sequence of this T cell receptor (beta chain) was determined in a study of shared T cell receptors in the human thymus. The ends were cut back, 7 bases at V and 6 bases at J, with 18 bases in the middle. Germline V lookup: CDR1 SGHTA, CDR2 FQGNSA. This CDR3 has 15 residues. Produced via immunoSEQ multiplex PCR; TCRdb's table is partial and in-frame only. The table includes some 700,000 clones, approximately 87% detected once. This sample was shared with a second study, whose subject was human thymus T cells. Per that paper: Corrective cardiac surgery supplied the resected thymus tissue.

The TCR sequence derives from a boy in the first two years of life with a congenital heart defect. The chain employs TRBV7-2 and TRBJ2-2, with D maybe TRBD2 (6 bases). The sample consisted of thymocytes. CDR3 region: CASTLAGGDAGELFF. The CDR3, as DNA: TGTGCCAGCACCCTGGCCGGGGGAGACGCCGGGGAGCTGTTTTTT.